These 18 T cell receptor beta chains share one sample of origin, sequenced in a study of beta chain features in type 1 diabetes. TCRB transcripts that were expressed got sequenced, as all of the isolated RNA had been reverse transcribed. Sequencing used immunoSEQ multiplex PCR; TCRdb keeps in-frame clones, though not all of them. The sample shows roughly 610,000 clones, about 14% of them seen only once. Sequenced sample: naive CD4+ T cells from blood. These receptor sequences come from a man aged 18 to 29 in good health.

V gene TRBV5-1 combines with J gene TRBJ2-2, with 7 bases identical to TRBD1. Germline CDR1 SGHRS, CDR2 YFSETQ. Trimming at V came to 3 bases and at J to 3 bases, leaving 5 bases not matched to a gene. CDR3 size: 15 residues. In DNA form, the CDR3 reads TGCGCCAGCAGCTGGGGGACAGTTTACACCGGGGAGCTGTTTTTT. This gives the protein CASSWGTVYTGELFF. The whole variable domain, remainder taken from reference TRBV5-1 and TRBJ2-2, is KAGVTQTPRYLIKTRGQQVTLSCSPISGHRSVSWYQQTPGQGLQFLFEYFSETQRNKGNFPGRFSGRQFSNSRSEMNVSTLELGDSALYLCASSWGTVYTGELFFGEGSRLTVL.

With respect to this clone: The identical CDR3 is also encoded by other nucleotide sequences in the sample. The gene calls are TRBV27 and TRBJ1-2; tentatively, D is TRBD1 (5 bases). The CDR3 is made up of 14 amino acids. The V gene lost 3 bases and the J gene lost 4 bases, with 12 bases spanning the gap. CDR1 is MNHEY, CDR2 SMNVEV, per germline (reference sequence). CDR3 bases: TGTGCCAGCAGTTTGGTCGCAGGGACCTATGGCTACACCTTC. It specifies CASSLVAGTYGYTF.

This clone was counted only a few times. The chain uses TRBV7-3 and TRBJ2-2; D is perhaps TRBD1 (6 bases). The CDR3 length is 16 residues. The germline CDR1 and CDR2 sequences are SGHTA and FQGTGA. The ends were cut back, 1 base at V and 4 bases at J, with 13 bases in the middle. Written as DNA, the CDR3 is TGTGCCAGCAGCTTAATCGGGCAGGGGCCCACCGGGGAGCTGTTTTTT. This encodes CASSLIGQGPTGELFF.

The chain carries TRBV10-3 and TRBJ2-5, with TRBD2 matching 12 bases. Germline V gene lookup returns CDR1 ENHRY and CDR2 SYGVKD. V lost 6 bases, J lost 5 bases, and 4 bases stayed unmatched. This CDR3 has 14 residues. The CDR3 spells CAIRPGTSGETQYF. CDR3 nucleotides: TGTGCCATCAGGCCCGGGACTAGCGGGGAGACCCAGTACTTC.

The chain has TRBV28 and TRBJ2-1, with TRBD2 matching 12 bases. Germline V gene lookup returns CDR1 MDHEN and CDR2 SYDVKM. V lost 6 bases and J lost 7; bases outside the gene matches: 16. This CDR3 has 18 residues. The CDR3 is CASSPRLAGVIILNEQFF. Here the CDR3 DNA reads TGTGCCAGCAGCCCTCGACTAGCGGGAGTAATTATACTGAATGAGCAGTTCTTC.

This clone appeared a few times. This chain uses TRBV7-8 with TRBJ2-3; 16 bases match TRBD2. The CDR3 contains 15 residues. Germline CDR1 reads SGHVS; CDR2 reads FQNEAQ. Trimming removed 5 bases from V and 8 bases from J; junction bases left unmatched: 4. The CDR3 loop is CASSVGLAGGSTQYF. DNA for the CDR3: TGTGCCAGCAGCGTGGGACTAGCGGGAGGGAGTACGCAGTATTTT.

The gene calls are TRBV2 and TRBJ2-3; TRBD2 agrees at 11 bases. The CDR3 runs 17 residues. Looked up from germline, CDR1 is SNHLY and CDR2 is FYNNEI. V gave up 5 bases and J gave up 2 bases; unmatched junction bases: 9. CDR3 DNA sequence: TGTGCCAGCAGTCCACTCCCGGGACTAGCGGACACAGATACGCAGTATTTT. Residues: CASSPLPGLADTDTQYF.

The chain uses TRBV19 and TRBJ1-5; perhaps TRBD1 as D (5 bases). This CDR3 comprises 17 residues. V shed 5 bases and J shed 1 base, with 18 bases lying between them. Germline assignment: CDR1 LNHDA and CDR2 SQIVND (reference sequence). The chain's CDR3 is CASSLPQGMRSNQPQHF. CDR3 in DNA: TGTGCCAGTAGTTTACCCCAGGGAATGAGAAGCAATCAGCCCCAGCATTTT.

The chain combines TRBV11-3 with TRBJ2-1, with 10 bases lining up with TRBD1. The V segment lost 1 base and the J segment 5 bases; nucleotides outside the gene matches: 2. The CDR3 contains 15 residues. The germline V gene encodes CDR1 SGHNT and CDR2 YENEEA. As DNA, the CDR3 is TGTGCCAGCAGCTTAGGGGACAGGGGAAACAATGAGCAGTTCTTC. Its translation is CASSLGDRGNNEQFF.

This clone showed up just a few times. V usage is TRBV4-3 and J usage is TRBJ2-7; 8 nucleotides line up with TRBD1. The CDR3 runs 16 residues. The germline CDR1 and CDR2 sequences are LGHNA and YSLEER. Trimming took 1 base from V and 1 from J; bases not matched to a gene: 6. The CDR3: CASSQGGTGLSYEQYF. The CDR3 nucleotides read TGCGCCAGCAGCCAAGGGGGGACAGGACTTTCCTACGAGCAGTACTTC.

This clone was found a few times. This chain connects TRBV7-2 to TRBJ2-1, with 7 bases that match TRBD1. Germline trimming cut 8 bases from V and 9 bases from J; bases unmatched to any gene: 13. The length of the CDR3 is 14 residues. Germline-derived CDR1 and CDR2 are SGHTA and FQGNSA. The CDR3 protein is CASLRDSLGGEQFF. The CDR3 region has the DNA TGTGCCAGCCTCAGGGACAGCTTAGGGGGTGAGCAGTTCTTC.

V and J are TRBV7-2 and TRBJ1-5; a weak D match, TRBD1 (5 bases). The CDR3 is 16 residues long. The V end lost 4 bases, the J end lost 2 bases, and 15 bases lay between the germline ends. CDR1 is SGHTA and CDR2 is FQGNSA in the germline V gene. CDR3 residues: CASSSGTVGGNQPQHF. The CDR3 nucleotides read TGTGCCAGCAGCTCCGGGACCGTTGGGGGCAATCAGCCCCAGCATTTT.

This clone was found a few times. The V gene is TRBV10-3, the J gene TRBJ1-1; TRBD1 agrees at 9 bases. CDR1 and CDR2 (germline): ENHRY, SYGVKD. The length of the CDR3 is 15 residues. V lost 6 bases, J lost 5 bases, and 10 bases stayed unmatched. The CDR3: CAIRLPGQGVTEAFF. For the CDR3, the DNA is TGTGCCATCAGACTCCCGGGACAGGGAGTGACTGAAGCTTTCTTT.

V is TRBV7-8 and J is TRBJ2-7; the match to TRBD2 covers 10 bases. Germline CDR1 and CDR2: SGHVS and FQNEAQ. The CDR3 has 21 residues. V lost 5 bases, J lost 0 bases, and 22 bases stayed unmatched. CDR3 in DNA: TGTGCCAGCAGCCCACGGACAGGGTTGTCTAGCGGGAGTTTGAGCTCCTACGAGCAGTACTTC. Translating gives CASSPRTGLSSGSLSSYEQYF.

This CDR3 is CASSWGRNQPQHF. In nucleotides, the CDR3 is TGTGCCAGTAGTTGGGGGCGGAATCAGCCCCAGCATTTT. The V and J genes are TRBV19 and TRBJ1-5; D might be TRBD1 (6 bases). CDR1 LNHDA and CDR2 SQIVND come from the germline V gene (reference sequence). Between the trimmed V and J ends, which lost 5 bases and 4 bases, there was a span of 9 bases. This CDR3 has 13 amino acids.

V usage is TRBV28 and J usage is TRBJ2-2, with D possibly being TRBD1 (6 bases). The CDR3 totals 15 residues. In germline, CDR1 is MDHEN, CDR2 SYDVKM. Trimming took off 6 bases at V and 1 base at J, with 12 bases between the two ends. The CDR3 nucleotides read TGTGCCAGCAGACCCCCCAGGGGGAACACCGGGGAGCTGTTTTTT. Translation: CASRPPRGNTGELFF. Supplemented by reference TRBV28 and TRBJ2-2, the full variable domain reads DVKVTQSSRYLVKRTGEKVFLECVQDMDHENMFWYRQDPGLGLRLIYFSYDVKMKEKGDIPEGYSVSREKKERFSLILESASTNQTSMYLCASRPPRGNTGELFFGEGSRLTVL.

The chain recombines TRBV5-4 with TRBJ1-4; D remains unclear. The CDR3 runs to 13 residues. V was shortened by 4 bases and J by 4 bases, with 8 bases between the two germline ends. Germline V CDR1 and CDR2: SGHNT, YYREEE (reference sequence). The CDR3 DNA reads TGTGCCAGCAGCCTTGGACTTAATGAAAAACTGTTTTTT. Translation gives CASSLGLNEKLFF.

The V and J genes are TRBV4-2 and TRBJ2-7; tentatively, D is TRBD1 (7 bases). V lost 2 bases, J lost 5 bases, and 13 bases lay in between. Germline CDR1 reads LGHNA; CDR2 reads YNFKEQ. The CDR3 runs to 14 residues. CDR3 sequence: CASSQTDREDEQYF. The CDR3 region has the DNA TGTGCCAGCAGCCAAACCGACAGGGAGGACGAGCAGTACTTC.